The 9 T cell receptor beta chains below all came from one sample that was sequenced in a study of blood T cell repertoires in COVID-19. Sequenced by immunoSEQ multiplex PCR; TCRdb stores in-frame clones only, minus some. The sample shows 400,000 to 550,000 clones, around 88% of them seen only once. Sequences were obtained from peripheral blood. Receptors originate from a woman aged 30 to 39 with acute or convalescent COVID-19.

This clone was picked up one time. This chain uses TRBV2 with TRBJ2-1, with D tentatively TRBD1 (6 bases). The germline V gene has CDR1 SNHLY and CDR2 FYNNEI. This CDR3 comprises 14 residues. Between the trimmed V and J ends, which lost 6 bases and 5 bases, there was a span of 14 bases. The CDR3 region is CASSDDRGNNEQFF. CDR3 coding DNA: TGTGCCAGCAGCGATGATAGGGGGAACAATGAGCAGTTCTTC.

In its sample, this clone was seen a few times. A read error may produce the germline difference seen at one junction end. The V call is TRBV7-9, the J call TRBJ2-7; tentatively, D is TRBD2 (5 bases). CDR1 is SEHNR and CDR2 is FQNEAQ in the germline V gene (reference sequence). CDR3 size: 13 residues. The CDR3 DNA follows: TGTGCCAGCAGCCCGTTGACTCCACCAATAGCGCCATTC. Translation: CASSPLTPPIAPF. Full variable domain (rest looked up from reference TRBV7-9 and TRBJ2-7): DTGVSQNPRHKITKRGQNVTFRCDPISEHNRLYWYRQTLGQGPEFLTYFQNEAQLEKSRLLSDRFSAERPKGSFSTLEIQRTEQGDSAMYLCASSPLTPPIAPFGPGTRLTVT.

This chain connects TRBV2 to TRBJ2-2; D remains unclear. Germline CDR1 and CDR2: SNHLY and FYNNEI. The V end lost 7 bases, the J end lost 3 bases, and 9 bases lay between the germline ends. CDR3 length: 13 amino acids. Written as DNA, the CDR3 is TGTGCCAGCAAAGCGAGAGACACCGGGGAGCTGTTTTTT. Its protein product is CASKARDTGELFF. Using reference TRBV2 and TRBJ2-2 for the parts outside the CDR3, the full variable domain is EPEVTQTPSHQVTQMGQEVILRCVPISNHLYFYWYRQILGQKVEFLVSFYNNEISEKSEIFDDQFSVERPDGSNFTLKIRSTKLEDSAMYFCASKARDTGELFFGEGSRLTVL.

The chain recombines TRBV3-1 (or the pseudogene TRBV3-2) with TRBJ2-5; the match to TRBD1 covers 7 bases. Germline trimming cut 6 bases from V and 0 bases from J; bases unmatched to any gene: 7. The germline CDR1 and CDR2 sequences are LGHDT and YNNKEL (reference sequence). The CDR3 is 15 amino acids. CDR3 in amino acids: CASRLGQMYQETQYF. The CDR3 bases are TGTGCCAGCAGACTGGGACAGATGTACCAAGAGACCCAGTACTTC.

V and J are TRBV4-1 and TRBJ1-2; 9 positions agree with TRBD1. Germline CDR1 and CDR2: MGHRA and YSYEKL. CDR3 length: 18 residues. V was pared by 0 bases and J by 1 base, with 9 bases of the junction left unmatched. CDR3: CASSQDISGTGLNYGYTF. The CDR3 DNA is TGCGCCAGCAGCCAAGACATCTCCGGGACAGGGCTTAACTATGGCTACACCTTC.

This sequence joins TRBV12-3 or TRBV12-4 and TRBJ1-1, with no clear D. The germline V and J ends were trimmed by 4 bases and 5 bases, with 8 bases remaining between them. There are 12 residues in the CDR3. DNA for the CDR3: TGTGCCAGCAGTTCGTTACAAACTGAAGCTTTCTTT. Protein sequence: CASSSLQTEAFF.

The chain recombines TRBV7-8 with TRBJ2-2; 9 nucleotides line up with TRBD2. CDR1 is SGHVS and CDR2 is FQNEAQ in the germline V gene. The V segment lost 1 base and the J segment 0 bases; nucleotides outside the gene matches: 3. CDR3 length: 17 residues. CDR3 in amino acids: CASSLVRLAANTGELFF. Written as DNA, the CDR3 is TGTGCCAGCAGCTTAGTAAGACTAGCGGCGAACACCGGGGAGCTGTTTTTT.

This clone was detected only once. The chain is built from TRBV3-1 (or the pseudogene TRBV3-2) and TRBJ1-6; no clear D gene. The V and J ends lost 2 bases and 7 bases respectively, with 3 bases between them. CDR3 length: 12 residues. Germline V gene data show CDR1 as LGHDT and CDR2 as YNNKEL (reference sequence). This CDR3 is CASSQLNSPLHF. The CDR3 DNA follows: TGTGCCAGCAGCCAACTGAATTCACCCCTCCACTTT.

The CDR3 DNA is TGTGCCAGCAGCTACTATTTAACGGGACAGGGTAGGAATGAGCAGTTCTTC. Its protein is CASSYYLTGQGRNEQFF. The V gene is TRBV5-5, the J gene TRBJ2-1; TRBD1 agrees at 9 bases. The CDR3 contains 17 residues. The V gene's germline CDR1 is SGHKS and CDR2 YYEKEE (reference sequence). V gave up 3 bases and J gave up 7 bases; unmatched junction bases: 14.